This T cell receptor (beta chain) was documented in a study of control samples from healthy donors and cancer patients. The protocol was immunoSEQ multiplex PCR, while the TCRdb copy is restricted to in-frame clones and leaves out a portion. The table records some 82,000 clones, about 89% of them present only once. What was sequenced was blood. The source is a man aged 45-65 years in good health.

The CDR3 nucleotides are TGTGCCAGCAGCCCGACAGGTGGGGTCTCTTTGGCCGTACTCTATGGCTACACCTTC. Amino acid sequence: CASSPTGGVSLAVLYGYTF. This rearrangement joins TRBV5-5 to TRBJ1-2; D might be TRBD1 (6 bases). The V and J ends lost 4 bases and 4 bases respectively, with 29 bases between them. CDR1 and CDR2 (germline): SGHKS, YYEKEE (reference sequence). The CDR3 covers 19 residues. Drawing the rest from reference TRBV5-5 and TRBJ1-2, the complete variable domain is DAGVTQSPTHLIKTRGQQVTLRCSPISGHKSVSWYQQVLGQGPQFIFQYYEKEERGRGNFPDRFSARQFPNYSSELNVNALLLGDSALYLCASSPTGGVSLAVLYGYTFGSGTRLTVV.